A single sample is the source of the 20 T cell receptor beta chains below, sequenced in a study of T cells in Graves' hyperthyroidism and ophthalmopathy. Template material for amplifying TCR beta CDR3 regions consisted of RNA transcripts. First-round RT-PCR targeting the TCR CDR3 was performed with the HTBI primer set. In TCRdb, the multiplex PCR reads were re-called with MiXCR into one record per CDR3 protein. The data contain about 380,000 distinct CDR3 sequences, 14% of them singletons. The sequenced material came from blood. The source of these receptors is an older woman with Graves' hyperthyroidism.

The sample holds a few counts of this clonotype. This chain uses TRBV10-3 with TRBJ1-2; 9 nucleotides agree with TRBD1. The V gene end was trimmed by 3 bases and the J gene end by 8 bases; junction bases not matched to a gene: 16. Germline assignment: CDR1 ENHRY and CDR2 SYGVKD. This CDR3 has 17 residues. The chain's CDR3 is CAISEGAPSQGARGYTF. CDR3 sequence (DNA): TGTGCCATCAGTGAAGGGGCCCCCTCACAGGGGGCACGGGGCTACACCTTC.

V is TRBV2 and J is TRBJ2-5; 12 bases are a match to TRBD2. V lost 11 bases, J lost 2 bases, and 15 bases stayed unmatched. The CDR3 extends over 17 amino acids. Germline V CDR1 and CDR2: SNHLY, FYNNEI. The CDR3 bases are TGTGCCCGAGGGACTAGCGGGCGGGGTCTTCGTCAAGAGACCCAGTACTTC. It encodes CARGTSGRGLRQETQYF.

This clonotype was seen many times. The chain links TRBV6-1 to TRBJ2-4; TRBD2 might be the D (6 bases). V was cut by 6 bases and J by 8 bases, with 11 bases left in between. CDR3 size: 12 residues. Germline CDR1 MNHNS, CDR2 SASEGT. DNA for the CDR3: TGTGCCAGCAGCTCCTCGGGGGACATTCAGTACTTC. Translated: CASSSSGDIQYF.

This rearrangement joins TRBV10-2 to TRBJ2-3, with 8 bases that match TRBD2. Germline CDR1 and CDR2: WSHSY and SAAADI. V lost 6 bases, J lost 2 bases, and 22 bases stayed unmatched. The CDR3 has 20 amino acids. The CDR3 sequence is CASREKLSRGLAGFTDTQYF. CDR3 bases: TGCGCCAGCAGGGAGAAATTGTCTAGGGGTCTAGCGGGTTTCACAGATACGCAGTATTTT.

This clonotype was seen only a few times. The chain recombines TRBV12-3 or TRBV12-4 with TRBJ1-2, with a possible D match to TRBD1 (6 bases). The germline V and J ends were trimmed by 7 bases and 6 bases, with 21 bases remaining between them. CDR3 length: 15 residues. The CDR3 nucleotides are TGTGCCAGCAACCTCCATGGGGGGGCTTGGGATGGCTACACCTTC. Its translation: CASNLHGGAWDGYTF.

Regarding this clonotype: Just one base apart from a much larger clone, this may be a read error. The rearrangement uses TRBV7-2 and TRBJ2-2, with TRBD1 matching 8 bases. Germline V gene lookup returns CDR1 SGHTA and CDR2 FQGNSA. The CDR3 length is 16 residues. This CDR3 reads CASSLRQGRNTGELVF. As DNA, the CDR3 is TGTGCCAGCAGCCTTAGACAGGGGCGAAACACCGGGGAGCTGGTTTTT.

Of note for this clonotype: A much larger clone differs from this one at a single base, so this may be a read error. CDR3 in DNA: TGCGCCAGCAGCTTAGGGACAAACGACAATGAGCAGTTCTTC. The encoded protein is CASSLGTNDNEQFF. The chain links TRBV5-1 to TRBJ2-1; tentative D call: TRBD1 (6 bases). Germline V gene data show CDR1 as SGHRS and CDR2 as YFSETQ. V was cut by 2 bases and J by 5 bases, with 11 bases left in between. CDR3 length: 14 residues.

V gene TRBV19 combines with J gene TRBJ2-1; 8 nucleotides align to TRBD2. Near its end, the DNA agrees better with TRBJ2-7, so the J call may be wrong. The CDR3 contains 15 residues. Germline loops: CDR1 LNHDA, CDR2 SQIVND (reference sequence). CDR3 in DNA: TGTGCCAGTAGTATCCCGGGGGGGACCTACAATGAGCAGTACTTC. Translated, it gives CASSIPGGTYNEQYF.

The gene calls are TRBV12-3 or TRBV12-4 and TRBJ1-5; the D gene is possibly TRBD1 (5 bases). CDR3 length: 14 amino acids. V lost 6 bases, J lost 7 bases, and 16 bases lay in between. CDR3 protein: CASSQPQGGQPQHF. CDR3 sequence (DNA): TGTGCCAGCAGCCAGCCCCAGGGTGGACAGCCCCAGCATTTT.

The V gene is TRBV6-1, the J gene TRBJ2-6; D uncertain. With 3 bases removed from V and 0 bases from J, the gap between germline ends came to 6 bases. Germline V gene sequence: CDR1 MNHNS, CDR2 SASEGT. CDR3 length: 15 residues. The CDR3 loop reads CASSDMNSGANVLTF. CDR3 nucleotide sequence: TGTGCCAGCAGTGATATGAACTCTGGGGCCAACGTCCTGACTTTC.

Of note for this clonotype: Lacking the conserved final phenylalanine or tryptophan, this CDR3 likely reflects a read error. This chain uses TRBV27 with TRBJ1-5; no clear D gene. CDR1 and CDR2 (germline): MNHEY, SMNVEV (reference sequence). V dropped 6 bases and J dropped 7 bases, with 10 bases sitting between them. The CDR3 is made up of 12 amino acids. The CDR3 nucleotides read TGTGCCAGCAGATACCTCATACAGCCCCAGCATCTT. It encodes CASRYLIQPQHL.

This clonotype was picked up many times. V and J are TRBV4-2 and TRBJ2-3; the match to TRBD2 covers 12 bases. The V and J ends lost 4 bases and 2 bases, in that order; junction bases with no gene match: 16. The CDR3 loop spans 20 amino acids. Germline lookup yields CDR1 LGHNA and CDR2 YNFKEQ. Written as DNA, the CDR3 is TGTGCCAGCAGCCCACCTGGTCTAGCGGGAGGGCCGATGGCCACAGATACGCAGTATTTT. This codes for CASSPPGLAGGPMATDTQYF.

There are a few counts of this clonotype. This chain's CDR3 is CASSRTSPIYEQYF. CDR3 sequence (DNA): TGTGCCAGCAGTCGGACTAGCCCAATCTACGAGCAGTACTTC. The chain combines TRBV6-2 or TRBV6-3 with TRBJ2-7; 8 nucleotides agree with TRBD2. CDR1 and CDR2 from the germline V gene are MNHEY and SVGEGT. The V segment lost 5 bases and the J segment 3 bases; nucleotides outside the gene matches: 6. The CDR3 sequence is 14 residues long.

The V and J genes are TRBV9 and TRBJ1-2; a weak D match, TRBD1 (5 bases). V lost 0 bases and J 4 bases, leaving 13 bases between the germline ends. Germline CDR1 reads SGDLS; CDR2 reads YYNGEE. CDR3 size: 15 residues. CDR3 sequence (DNA): TGTGCCAGCAGCGTAGATTTGGGGGGGACCTATGGCTACACCTTC. Protein: CASSVDLGGTYGYTF. The full variable domain, its missing parts supplied by reference TRBV9 and TRBJ1-2, is DSGVTQTPKHLITATGQRVTLRCSPRSGDLSVYWYQQSLDQGLQFLIQYYNGEERAKGNILERFSAQQFPDLHSELNLSSLELGDSALYFCASSVDLGGTYGYTFGSGTRLTVV.

The chain combines TRBV7-3 with TRBJ2-7; D remains unclear. The germline V gene has CDR1 SGHTA and CDR2 FQGTGA. The CDR3 covers 13 residues. V dropped 2 bases and J dropped 8 bases, with 13 bases sitting between them. The chain's CDR3 is CASSLGPGYQQYF. The CDR3 DNA sequence: TGTGCCAGCAGCTTAGGGCCTGGATACCAGCAGTACTTC.

This clonotype was seen at least ten times. The chain employs TRBV4-2 and TRBJ1-2; no definite D call. Germline values: CDR1 LGHNA, CDR2 YNFKEQ. CDR3 length: 14 amino acids. V dropped 1 base and J dropped 1 base, with 7 bases sitting between them. In DNA, the CDR3 is TGTGCCAGCAGCCAAGTCGAGGATAACTATGGCTACACCTTC. Its protein product is CASSQVEDNYGYTF.

This sequence joins TRBV6-2 or TRBV6-3 and TRBJ1-3; D unresolved. Trimming stripped 6 bases from V and 0 bases from J, with 9 bases between. This CDR3 has 14 residues. Looked up from germline, CDR1 is MNHEY and CDR2 is SVGEGT. In DNA form, the CDR3 reads TGTGCCAGCAGACCGGCAAGCTCTGGAAACACCATATATTTT. This sequence encodes CASRPASSGNTIYF.

In this sample, this clonotype turned up many times. The chain couples TRBV4-1 to TRBJ2-1; the match to TRBD2 covers 8 bases. The germline gives CDR1 MGHRA, CDR2 YSYEKL. Trimming took 1 base from V and 2 from J; bases not matched to a gene: 7. The CDR3 covers 17 residues. The CDR3 protein is CASSQVAGGWTYNEQFF. Written as DNA, the CDR3 is TGCGCCAGCAGCCAAGTTGCGGGAGGCTGGACCTACAATGAGCAGTTCTTC.

This clonotype has just a few counts. V gene TRBV18 combines with J gene TRBJ2-5, with 8 bases identical to TRBD2. CDR3 length: 15 residues. With 3 bases clipped from V and 4 bases from J, the junction kept 7 bases outside the gene matches. Germline CDR1 and CDR2: KGHSH and LQKENI. The CDR3 nucleotides are TGTGCCAGCTCACCCCCCAGCGGGAGTAGAGAGACCCAGTACTTC. Translated: CASSPPSGSRETQYF.

This clonotype was recorded many times. The rearrangement joins TRBV7-2 to TRBJ2-7; 10 nucleotides align to TRBD2. Germline values: CDR1 SGHTA, CDR2 FQGNSA. The V segment lost 4 bases and the J segment 0 bases; nucleotides outside the gene matches: 12. This CDR3 comprises 18 residues. The CDR3 spells CASSSPGLAGASSYEQYF. CDR3 nucleotide sequence: TGTGCCAGCAGCTCCCCCGGGCTAGCGGGAGCCTCCTCCTACGAGCAGTACTTC.